These 11 T cell receptor beta chains were all obtained from the same sample, sequenced in a study of blood T cell repertoires in COVID-19. Profiling relied on immunoSEQ multiplex PCR, and the TCRdb table lists in-frame clones only, not all of them. The profile shows a few hundred thousand clones, approximately 84% of them singletons. Material for sequencing was PBMCs or T cells enriched from blood (not recorded which). These receptors were obtained from a woman between 45 and 60 years old who had been exposed to COVID-19.

The chain links TRBV9 to TRBJ2-2; D gene ambiguous. This CDR3 has 20 residues. CDR1 is SGDLS and CDR2 is YYNGEE in the germline V gene. V lost 2 bases to trimming and J lost 0 bases, with 23 bases between them. The CDR3 sequence: CASSVDRVSRNPPNTGELFF. CDR3 DNA sequence: TGTGCCAGCAGCGTCGACCGGGTCTCAAGAAACCCCCCGAACACCGGGGAGCTGTTTTTT.

This clone has only one observation. The chain links TRBV6-5 to TRBJ1-1, with no clear D. The V end was cut by 0 bases, the J end by 3 bases, with 8 bases between. The germline gives CDR1 MNHEY, CDR2 SVGAGI. The CDR3 totals 14 residues. Here the CDR3 reads CASSYSTSYTEAFF. As DNA, the CDR3 is TGTGCCAGCAGTTACTCGACTTCTTACACTGAAGCTTTCTTT.

J is TRBJ1-2 and V is TRBV19, with 9 positions matching TRBD1. The CDR3 sequence is 15 residues long. CDR1 and CDR2 (germline): LNHDA, SQIVND (reference sequence). The V segment lost 1 base and the J segment 4 bases; nucleotides outside the gene matches: 4. CDR3 in DNA: TGTGCCAGTAGTATAGGGGGACAGGGCGTCTATGGCTACACCTTC. The encoded protein is CASSIGGQGVYGYTF.

This chain joins TRBV13 and TRBJ2-2; 9 bases line up with TRBD1. The V gene end was trimmed by 5 bases and the J gene end by 4 bases; junction bases not matched to a gene: 8. Looked up from germline, CDR1 is PRHDT and CDR2 is FYEKMQ (reference sequence). There are 16 residues in the CDR3. The DNA for the CDR3 is TGTGCCAGCAGCCCTGCGGGACAGGGAAGCACCGGGGAGCTGTTTTTT. Translation gives CASSPAGQGSTGELFF.

This chain links TRBV12-3 or TRBV12-4 with TRBJ2-1; tentative D call: TRBD2 (6 bases). Trimming pared 5 bases from V and 7 bases from J, leaving 6 bases between. There are 11 residues in the CDR3. Written as DNA, the CDR3 is TGTGCCAGCAGTGGGAGGAATGAGCAGTTCTTC. Protein product: CASSGRNEQFF.

This clone came up many times. The V and J genes are TRBV18 and TRBJ1-2; TRBD1 matches at 7 bases. Per the germline V gene, CDR1 is KGHSH and CDR2 is LQKENI. This CDR3 contains 15 residues. V was pared by 2 bases and J by 2 bases, with 5 bases of the junction left unmatched. The CDR3 DNA reads as TGTGCCAGCTCACCAACACAGGGGAACAACTATGGCTACACCTTC. This gives the protein CASSPTQGNNYGYTF.

The chain is built from TRBV6-2 or TRBV6-3 and TRBJ1-6, with 7 bases fitting TRBD1. Unmatched junction bases numbered 9, after V lost 6 bases and J lost 4 bases. This CDR3 has 16 residues. Germline V CDR1 and CDR2: MNHEY, SVGEGT. The CDR3 DNA sequence: TGTGCCAGCAGACCTTCACGGGGACAGTATAATTCACCCCTCCACTTT. The encoded protein is CASRPSRGQYNSPLHF.

The V gene is TRBV18, the J gene TRBJ2-3; D might be TRBD2 (6 bases). CDR1 KGHSH and CDR2 LQKENI come from the germline V gene. This CDR3 comprises 13 residues. V dropped 6 bases and J dropped 0 bases, with 7 bases sitting between them. DNA for the CDR3: TGTGCCAGCTCCGGGACTAGCACAGATACGCAGTATTTT. This gives the protein CASSGTSTDTQYF.

This clone was picked up a small number of times. This chain joins TRBV9 and TRBJ1-2; possibly TRBD1 for D (6 bases). Trimming stripped 4 bases from V and 4 bases from J, with 11 bases between. Looked up from germline, CDR1 is SGDLS and CDR2 is YYNGEE. The CDR3 covers 13 residues. CDR3 loop: CASSPGVPYGYTF. CDR3 bases: TGTGCCAGCAGCCCAGGGGTTCCCTATGGCTACACCTTC.

The DNA for the CDR3 is TGTGCCAGTAGCCGACAGGGCGGAGGGAACACTGAAGCTTTCTTT. Translating gives CASSRQGGGNTEAFF. The chain has TRBV19 and TRBJ1-1, with 7 bases that match TRBD1. With 6 bases clipped from V and 1 base from J, the junction kept 8 bases outside the gene matches. The CDR3 totals 15 residues. The germline V gene encodes CDR1 LNHDA and CDR2 SQIVND (reference sequence).

CDR3: CASRTAGELFF. The DNA for the CDR3 is TGTGCCAGCAGAACAGCCGGGGAGCTGTTTTTT. The gene calls are TRBV27 and TRBJ2-2; D uncertain. The CDR3 has 11 residues. The germline CDR1 and CDR2 sequences are MNHEY and SMNVEV (reference sequence). Trimming cost V 6 bases and J 6 bases, with 5 bases left between them.